Sequencing of this T cell receptor beta chain was carried out in a study of T-cell memory formation after mild COVID-19. As for the study in general: Clusters of TCRs were largely donor specific. The study's findings and limits: Clonal second-wave expansions that peaked on day 37 had unconfirmed SARS-CoV-2 specificity.

TCRdb passed the 5' RACE reads through MiXCR, listing each CDR3 protein once. The sample shows about 340,000 distinct CDR3 sequences, over 20% of them seen only once. A remark on this clonotype: Its antigen is not identified.

The CDR3 extends over 14 amino acids. V dropped 10 bases and J dropped 2 bases, with 16 bases sitting between them. CDR1 and CDR2 from the germline V gene are ENHRY and SYGVKD. The chain couples TRBV10-3 to TRBJ2-3, with D perhaps assigned TRBD1 or TRBD2 (5 bases each). The TCR comes from an adult woman who had mild COVID-19 (a few samples of this study predate the infection). Cell type and time point are not known. Sequenced sample: PBMCs or a T cell subset sorted from them (not recorded which). CDR3 amino acids: CATRGGPPTDTQYF. The CDR3 region has the DNA TGTGCCACTCGTGGGGGTCCCCCCACAGATACGCAGTATTTT.